A selection of T cell receptor beta chains follows, all from one sample in a study of blood T cell repertoires in COVID-19. Assay: immunoSEQ multiplex PCR; the TCRdb copy retains only in-frame clones and omits some. This table has 250,000 or so clones, around 90% appearing once. The sample comprised peripheral blood. The receptors were gathered from a man aged 18 to 30 with active or convalescent COVID-19. CDR3s include the opening cysteine and the closing phenylalanine or tryptophan. The order of the fields is V gene, D gene, clone size, J gene, CDR3 DNA, CDR3 protein. D genes are given only for firm matches. The size field is filled for only some rows; it gives once, few, many or a size class.

V: TRBV19; D: TRBD2; size: .; J: TRBJ2-2; DNA: TGTGCCAGTAGTATTGACCGACTAGCGGGGCGCTCGGGGGAGCTGTTTTTT; CDR3: CASSIDRLAGRSGELFF
V: TRBV7-2; D: .; size: .; J: TRBJ2-3; DNA: TGTGCCAGTAGCATAGGGGTCCTAGGTCCAGATACGCAGTATTTT; CDR3: CASSIGVLGPDTQYF
V: TRBV18; D: TRBD1; size: once; J: TRBJ2-1; DNA: TGTGCCAGCTCACGGGGACAGACGGGTTTATACAATGAGCAGTTCTTC; CDR3: CASSRGQTGLYNEQFF
V: TRBV7-2; D: TRBD2; size: once; J: TRBJ2-4; DNA: TGTGCCAGCAGCTTAAGGCTAGCGGGAGATATAGCCAAAAACATTCAGTACTTC; CDR3: CASSLRLAGDIAKNIQYF
V: TRBV3-1/TRBV3-2; D: TRBD2; size: .; J: TRBJ2-1; DNA: TGTGCCAGCAGCCTAACTAGCGGGAACAATGAGCAGTTCTTC; CDR3: CASSLTSGNNEQFF
V: TRBV7-2; D: .; size: few; J: TRBJ2-3; DNA: TGTGCCAGCAGCTTCACGGCGGCAGATACGCAGTATTTT; CDR3: CASSFTAADTQYF
V: TRBV4-3; D: .; size: .; J: TRBJ1-1; DNA: TGCGCCAGCAGCCTAGAGCAGGGGCGCACTGAAGCTTTCTTT; CDR3: CASSLEQGRTEAFF
V: TRBV18; D: .; size: .; J: TRBJ1-6; DNA: TGTGCCAGCTCACCGGCGGGGGATTCACCCCTCCACTTT; CDR3: CASSPAGDSPLHF
V: TRBV5-1; D: .; size: once; J: TRBJ2-1; DNA: TGCGCCAGCGGATTAGCGGACTCCTACAATGAGCAGTTCTTC; CDR3: CASGLADSYNEQFF
V: TRBV28; D: .; size: .; J: TRBJ1-4; DNA: TGTGCCAGCAGTTTAAAGGGACTTGCAACTAATGAAAAACTGTTTTTT; CDR3: CASSLKGLATNEKLFF
V: TRBV6-5; D: .; size: once; J: TRBJ2-3; DNA: TGTGCCAGCAGGAGACTAGTAACAGATACGCAGTATTTT; CDR3: CASRRLVTDTQYF
V: TRBV21-1; D: .; size: .; J: TRBJ2-7; DNA: .; CDR3: CASSKYRCLSYEQYF
V: TRBV5-1; D: .; size: .; J: TRBJ1-1; DNA: TGCGCCAGCAGGGTGCAGGGTGAAGCTTTCTTT; CDR3: CASRVQGEAFF
V: TRBV20-1; D: .; size: few; J: TRBJ1-4; DNA: TGCAGTGCTAGTGGGCAGTTCGATGAAAAACTGTTTTTT; CDR3: CSASGQFDEKLFF
V: TRBV4-2; D: .; size: .; J: TRBJ2-1; DNA: TGTGCCAGCAGCCCTTACCAGGGAAATGAGCAGTTCTTC; CDR3: CASSPYQGNEQFF
V: TRBV7-3; D: .; size: .; J: TRBJ2-2; DNA: TGTGCCAGCAGCTTTGGAGATCGCGGGATTGGCGGGGAGCTGTTTTTT; CDR3: CASSFGDRGIGGELFF
V: TRBV29-1; D: TRBD2; size: .; J: TRBJ2-2; DNA: TGCAGCGTTGGGACTAGCGGGAGGATTAACACCGGGGAGCTGTTTTTT; CDR3: CSVGTSGRINTGELFF
V: TRBV5-1; D: .; size: .; J: TRBJ2-5; DNA: TGCGCCAGCAGCTTGGGGAGTATCGAGACCCAGTACTTC; CDR3: CASSLGSIETQYF
V: TRBV5-4; D: TRBD2; size: .; J: TRBJ2-3; DNA: TGTGCCAGCAGCCAGCTAGCGGGAGAAGCAGATACGCAGTATTTT; CDR3: CASSQLAGEADTQYF
V: TRBV5-1; D: .; size: .; J: TRBJ1-4; DNA: TGCGCCAGCAGCTTTCACCAGGGAACAGATGAAAAACTGTTTTTT; CDR3: CASSFHQGTDEKLFF
V: TRBV28; D: .; size: .; J: TRBJ1-6; DNA: TGTGCCAGCGGACTGATTAATTCACCCCTCCACTTT; CDR3: CASGLINSPLHF
V: TRBV28; D: .; size: .; J: TRBJ2-5; DNA: TGTGCCAGCAGTTTAAGCGTCCAAGAGACCCAGTACTTC; CDR3: CASSLSVQETQYF
V: TRBV3-1/TRBV3-2; D: TRBD2; size: .; J: TRBJ2-2; DNA: TGTGCCAGCACCCTTTCTAGCGGGGGTGTAGGGGAGCTGTTTTTT; CDR3: CASTLSSGGVGELFF
V: TRBV27; D: TRBD1; size: .; J: TRBJ1-2; DNA: TGTGCCAGCAGTCTCCGGGACAGGGACTATGGCTACACCTTC; CDR3: CASSLRDRDYGYTF
V: TRBV19; D: .; size: few; J: TRBJ2-7; DNA: TGTGCCAGTAGTATTGGCGGACTCTCCTACGAGCAGTACTTC; CDR3: CASSIGGLSYEQYF
V: TRBV28; D: .; size: .; J: TRBJ1-1; DNA: TGTGCCAGCATTAACGGAGGGAGGGGGAACACTGAAGCTTTCTTT; CDR3: CASINGGRGNTEAFF
V: TRBV18; D: TRBD1; size: .; J: TRBJ1-5; DNA: TGTGCCAGCCCAGACAGGGGGCAAAATAGCAATCAGCCCCAGCATTTT; CDR3: CASPDRGQNSNQPQHF
V: TRBV11-2; D: .; size: .; J: TRBJ1-2; DNA: TGTGCCAGCAGCTTAGTCTGGACAGCTCTAGGTGGCTACACCTTC; CDR3: CASSLVWTALGGYTF